Below, 19 T cell receptor beta chains from the same sample are listed, as sequenced in a study of blood T cell repertoires in COVID-19. Repertoires were generated with immunoSEQ multiplex PCR, while TCRdb's copy carries only in-frame clones and drops some. In the table there are around 220,000 clones, 86% of which are singletons. Specimen: peripheral blood. The receptor source for this set is a woman aged 45-59 years with COVID-19, enrolled during active disease.

This chain links TRBV9 with TRBJ2-3; no clear D. With 5 bases removed from V and 1 base from J, the gap between germline ends came to 8 bases. The CDR3 is made up of 13 amino acids. Germline V gives CDR1 SGDLS, CDR2 YYNGEE. The DNA of the CDR3 is TGTGCCAGCAGTTCCACTGGCACAGATACGCAGTATTTT. The encoded protein is CASSSTGTDTQYF.

This clone appeared a few times. The V call is TRBV28, the J call TRBJ2-7; D gene ambiguous. Germline loops: CDR1 MDHEN, CDR2 SYDVKM. The CDR3 length is 11 residues. The CDR3 protein is CASSFQVFRSV. DNA for the CDR3: TGTGCCAGCAGTTTTCAGGTCTTCCGATCCGTC.

The V gene is TRBV12-5, the J gene TRBJ2-3, with 8 bases lining up with TRBD2. Losses at the gene ends were 0 bases for V and 1 base for J; bases not matched to a gene: 9. The CDR3 totals 18 residues. Germline V gives CDR1 LGHNT, CDR2 FRNRAP. CDR3 sequence: CASGLVLSKAGGTDTQYF. CDR3 DNA sequence: TGTGCTAGTGGTTTGGTACTATCAAAAGCGGGGGGCACAGATACGCAGTATTTT.

The chain couples TRBV7-3 to TRBJ2-3; a weak D match, TRBD2 (7 bases). Trimming stripped 3 bases from V and 5 bases from J, with 15 bases between. Germline CDR1 reads SGHTA; CDR2 reads FQGTGA. The CDR3 covers 15 residues. The CDR3 DNA follows: TGTGCCAGCAGCTTTGGGGGGGCGTTTTTAGATACGCAGTATTTT. Residues: CASSFGGAFLDTQYF.

This sequence joins TRBV19 and TRBJ1-6; a possible D gene is TRBD1 (6 bases). Per the germline V gene, CDR1 is LNHDA and CDR2 is SQIVND (reference sequence). The CDR3 runs 14 residues. V was shortened by 10 bases and J by 6 bases, with 16 bases between the two germline ends. The CDR3 bases are TGTGCCACCCAACTTGGACAGCCTAATTCACCCCTCCACTTT. This translates into CATQLGQPNSPLHF.

The genes are TRBV11-2 and TRBJ1-6; possibly TRBD1 for D (5 bases). Germline CDR1 is SGHAT and CDR2 is FQNNGV. The V and J ends lost 0 bases and 8 bases respectively, with 11 bases between them. This CDR3 is 15 amino acids long. CDR3 region: CASSLEPSRDSPLHF. In DNA form, the CDR3 reads TGTGCCAGCAGCTTAGAACCGTCCAGGGATTCACCCCTCCACTTT.

The V call is TRBV11-3, the J call TRBJ1-2, with 10 nucleotides matching TRBD1. Germline CDR1 SGHNT, CDR2 YENEEA. The CDR3 extends over 15 amino acids. Trimming at V came to 8 bases and at J to 8 bases, leaving 14 bases not matched to a gene. The CDR3 is CASAKTGGAWEGYTF. The CDR3 DNA reads TGTGCCAGCGCAAAGACAGGGGGCGCTTGGGAAGGCTACACCTTC.

The chain recombines TRBV6-5 with TRBJ2-7; no clear D gene. Trimming took off 0 bases at V and 5 bases at J, with 14 bases between the two ends. In germline, CDR1 is MNHEY, CDR2 SVGAGI. The CDR3 extends over 15 amino acids. CDR3 amino acids: CASSYSRNRVNEQYF. The CDR3 region has the DNA TGTGCCAGCAGTTACTCGAGAAATCGGGTGAACGAGCAGTACTTC.

The J gene is TRBJ2-7, the V gene TRBV7-9; TRBD2 is a possible D gene (5 bases). This CDR3 contains 14 residues. The germline V and J ends were trimmed by 4 bases and 6 bases, with 16 bases remaining between them. CDR1 and CDR2 (germline): SEHNR, FQNEAQ (reference sequence). Here the CDR3 reads CASSSPTSGVEQYF. The CDR3 nucleotides are TGTGCCAGCAGCTCCCCGACCTCCGGGGTCGAGCAGTACTTC.

The chain recombines TRBV6-5 with TRBJ2-5; D is undetermined. Trimming took 5 bases from V and 8 from J, leaving 12 bases between them. The germline V gene encodes CDR1 MNHEY and CDR2 SVGAGI. The CDR3 extends over 12 amino acids. CDR3: CASSHPAATQYF. The CDR3 DNA follows: TGTGCCAGCAGTCACCCGGCGGCCACCCAGTACTTC.

The J gene is TRBJ2-5, the V gene TRBV13, with D perhaps TRBD1 (5 bases). The germline CDR1 and CDR2 sequences are PRHDT and FYEKMQ (reference sequence). V shed 2 bases and J shed 7 bases, with 17 bases lying between them. The CDR3 consists of 15 residues. DNA of the CDR3: TGTGCCAGCAGCTTAACCACGTGGGGCAGCGCGACCCAGTACTTC. This gives the protein CASSLTTWGSATQYF.

V and J are TRBV28 and TRBJ2-1, with 8 nucleotides matching TRBD1. With 8 bases clipped from V and 4 bases from J, the junction kept 16 bases outside the gene matches. The germline CDR1 and CDR2 sequences are MDHEN and SYDVKM. The CDR3 sequence is 17 residues long. CDR3 coding DNA: TGTGCCAGCCCCCCTCGGACAGGGTATGGCCCTTACAATGAGCAGTTCTTC. It translates to CASPPRTGYGPYNEQFF.

V usage is TRBV6-5 and J usage is TRBJ2-2, with TRBD1 matching 8 bases. CDR1 is MNHEY, CDR2 SVGAGI, per germline. The V segment lost 7 bases and the J segment 5 bases; nucleotides outside the gene matches: 6. The CDR3 spans 14 residues. Here the CDR3 reads CASKYRGVTGELFF. Here the CDR3 DNA reads TGTGCCAGCAAGTACAGGGGGGTAACCGGGGAGCTGTTTTTT.

The rearrangement links TRBV11-2 to TRBJ1-6; a possible D gene is TRBD1 (6 bases). CDR3 length: 15 amino acids. Germline V gene lookup returns CDR1 SGHAT and CDR2 FQNNGV. Trimming pared 2 bases from V and 8 bases from J, leaving 13 bases between. The CDR3 nucleotides are TGTGCCAGCAGCTTAATCCGGACAGCATATTCACCCCTCCACTTT. This gives the protein CASSLIRTAYSPLHF. Variable domain in full (rest from reference TRBV11-2 and TRBJ1-6): EAGVAQSPRYKIIEKRQSVAFWCNPISGHATLYWYQQILGQGPKLLIQFQNNGVVDDSQLPKDRFSAERLKGVDSTLKIQPAKLEDSAVYLCASSLIRTAYSPLHFGNGTRLTVT.

This rearrangement joins TRBV9 to TRBJ2-3; maybe TRBD1 (5 bases). This CDR3 comprises 15 residues. Trimming pared 0 bases from V and 3 bases from J, leaving 11 bases between. Per germline, CDR1 SGDLS and CDR2 YYNGEE. The CDR3 spells CASSVGGVGTDTQYF. In DNA, the CDR3 is TGTGCCAGCAGCGTAGGGGGCGTCGGTACAGATACGCAGTATTTT.

This chain links TRBV27 with TRBJ1-1; 9 nucleotides align to TRBD1. Per the germline V gene, CDR1 is MNHEY and CDR2 is SMNVEV (reference sequence). J was trimmed by 5 bases and V by 8 bases; bases with no gene match: 9. The CDR3 runs to 14 residues. Written as DNA, the CDR3 is TGTGCCAGCGCGAAGGACAGGGGAGAGACTGAAGCTTTCTTT. Its protein product is CASAKDRGETEAFF.

The chain employs TRBV6-2 or TRBV6-3 and TRBJ2-5, with 13 positions matching TRBD2. Germline V gene lookup returns CDR1 MNHEY and CDR2 SVGEGT. V was clipped by 2 bases and J by 1 base; unmatched bases: 4. The CDR3 totals 17 residues. As DNA, the CDR3 is TGTGCCAGCAGTTACGCGGGACTAGCGGGAATCCAAGAGACCCAGTACTTC. Translation: CASSYAGLAGIQETQYF.

V usage is TRBV5-1 and J usage is TRBJ1-4; D is perhaps TRBD1 (5 bases). V lost 3 bases, J lost 5 bases, and 14 bases lay in between. The CDR3 runs 15 residues. In germline, CDR1 is SGHRS, CDR2 YFSETQ. CDR3 coding DNA: TGCGCCAGCAGCTGGGTCGGGGGGGAGAATGAAAAACTGTTTTTT. Its translation is CASSWVGGENEKLFF.

V is TRBV27 and J is TRBJ1-6; no firm D call. V dropped 1 base and J dropped 0 bases, with 13 bases sitting between them. CDR3 size: 18 residues. Germline V gene data show CDR1 as MNHEY and CDR2 as SMNVEV (reference sequence). In DNA form, the CDR3 reads TGTGCCAGCAGTTTATACGTGTCAACTAGCTCCTATAATTCACCCCTCCACTTT. It is translated as CASSLYVSTSSYNSPLHF.